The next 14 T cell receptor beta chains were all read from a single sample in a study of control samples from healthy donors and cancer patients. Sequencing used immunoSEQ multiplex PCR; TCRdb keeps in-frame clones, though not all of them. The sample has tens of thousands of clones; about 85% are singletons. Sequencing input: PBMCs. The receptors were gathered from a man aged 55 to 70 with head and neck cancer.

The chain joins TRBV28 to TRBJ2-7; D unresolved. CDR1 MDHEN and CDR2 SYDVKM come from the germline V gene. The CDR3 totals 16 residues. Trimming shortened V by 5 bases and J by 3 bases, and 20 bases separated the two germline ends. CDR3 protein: CASSPSPGVPNYEQYF. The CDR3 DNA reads TGTGCCAGCAGTCCCTCGCCTGGAGTACCTAACTACGAGCAGTACTTC.

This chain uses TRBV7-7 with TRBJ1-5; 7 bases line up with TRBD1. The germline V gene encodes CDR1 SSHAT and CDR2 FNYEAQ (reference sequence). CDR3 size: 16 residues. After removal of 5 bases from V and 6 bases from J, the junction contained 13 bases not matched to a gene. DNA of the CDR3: TGTGCCAGCAGCCAGGGGGGTTGGGGGCGAGGTCAGCCCCAGCATTTT. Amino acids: CASSQGGWGRGQPQHF.

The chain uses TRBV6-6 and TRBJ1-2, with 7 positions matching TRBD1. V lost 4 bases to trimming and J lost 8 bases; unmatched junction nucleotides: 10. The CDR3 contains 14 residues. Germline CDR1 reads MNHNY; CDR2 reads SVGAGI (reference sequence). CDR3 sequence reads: CASSSRMDRPGYTF. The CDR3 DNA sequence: TGTGCCAGCAGTTCTCGCATGGACAGGCCCGGCTACACCTTC.

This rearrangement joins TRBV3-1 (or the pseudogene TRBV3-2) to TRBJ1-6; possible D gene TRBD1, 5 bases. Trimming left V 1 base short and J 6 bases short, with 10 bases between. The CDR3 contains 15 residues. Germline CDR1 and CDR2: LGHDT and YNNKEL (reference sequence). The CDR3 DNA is TGTGCCAGCAGCCAAGCAGGGAGTGGTAATTCACCCCTCCACTTT. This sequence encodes CASSQAGSGNSPLHF.

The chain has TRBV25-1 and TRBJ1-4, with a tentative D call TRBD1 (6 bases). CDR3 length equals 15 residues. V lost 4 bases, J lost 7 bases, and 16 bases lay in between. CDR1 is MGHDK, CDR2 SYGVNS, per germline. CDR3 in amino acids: CASSGLQTGFEKLFF. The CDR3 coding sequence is TGTGCCAGCAGTGGTCTCCAGACAGGTTTTGAAAAACTGTTTTTT.

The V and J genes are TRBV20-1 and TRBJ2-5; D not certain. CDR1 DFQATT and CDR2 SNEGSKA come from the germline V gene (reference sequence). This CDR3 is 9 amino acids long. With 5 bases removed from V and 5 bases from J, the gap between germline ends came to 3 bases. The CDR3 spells CSASETQYF. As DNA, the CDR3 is TGCAGTGCTTCCGAGACCCAGTACTTC.

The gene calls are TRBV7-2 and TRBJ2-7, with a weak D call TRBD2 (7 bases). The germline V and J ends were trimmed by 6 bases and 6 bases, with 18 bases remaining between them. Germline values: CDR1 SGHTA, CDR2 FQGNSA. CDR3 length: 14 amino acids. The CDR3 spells CASSPRGGAAEQYF. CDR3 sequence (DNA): TGTGCCAGCAGTCCTAGGGGGGGGGCCGCCGAGCAGTACTTC.

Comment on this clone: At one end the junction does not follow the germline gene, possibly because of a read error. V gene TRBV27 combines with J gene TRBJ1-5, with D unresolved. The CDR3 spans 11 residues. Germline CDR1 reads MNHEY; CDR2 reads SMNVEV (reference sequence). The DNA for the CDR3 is TGTGCCAGCCCTTACGCCAAGACTAGGAGTTTT. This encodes CASPYAKTRSF.

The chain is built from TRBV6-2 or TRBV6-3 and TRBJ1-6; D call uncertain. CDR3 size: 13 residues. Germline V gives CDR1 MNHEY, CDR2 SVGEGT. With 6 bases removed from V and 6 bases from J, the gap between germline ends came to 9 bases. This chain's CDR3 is CASSPSLNSPLHF. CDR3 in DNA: TGTGCCAGCAGCCCGTCGCTTAATTCACCCCTCCACTTT.

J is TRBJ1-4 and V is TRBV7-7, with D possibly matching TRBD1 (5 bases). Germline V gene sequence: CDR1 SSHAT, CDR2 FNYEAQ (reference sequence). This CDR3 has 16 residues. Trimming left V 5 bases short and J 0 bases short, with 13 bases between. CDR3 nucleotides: TGTGCCAGCAGCCCCCTCAGGGTAGCAACTAATGAAAAACTGTTTTTT. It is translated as CASSPLRVATNEKLFF.

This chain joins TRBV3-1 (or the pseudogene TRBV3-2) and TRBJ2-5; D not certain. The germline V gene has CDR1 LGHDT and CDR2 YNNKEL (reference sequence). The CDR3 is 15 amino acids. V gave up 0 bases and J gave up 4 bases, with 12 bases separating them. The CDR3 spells CASSQDLRGVETQYF. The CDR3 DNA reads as TGTGCCAGCAGCCAAGATCTCAGAGGTGTAGAGACCCAGTACTTC.

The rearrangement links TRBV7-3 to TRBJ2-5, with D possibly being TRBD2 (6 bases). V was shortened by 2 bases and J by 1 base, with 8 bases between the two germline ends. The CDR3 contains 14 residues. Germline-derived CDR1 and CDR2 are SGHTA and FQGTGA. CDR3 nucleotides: TGTGCCAGCAGCTTACAAGCGGGCCAAGAGACCCAGTACTTC. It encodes CASSLQAGQETQYF.

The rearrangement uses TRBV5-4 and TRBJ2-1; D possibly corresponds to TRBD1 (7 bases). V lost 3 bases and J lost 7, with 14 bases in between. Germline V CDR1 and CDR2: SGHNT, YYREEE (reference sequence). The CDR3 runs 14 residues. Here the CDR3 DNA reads TGTGCCAGCAGCTCCCCAGGGGGGTGGAATGAGCAGTTCTTC. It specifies CASSSPGGWNEQFF.

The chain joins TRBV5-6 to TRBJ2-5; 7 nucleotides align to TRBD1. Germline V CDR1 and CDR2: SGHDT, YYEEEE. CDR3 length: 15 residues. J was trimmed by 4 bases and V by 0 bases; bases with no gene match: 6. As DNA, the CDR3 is TGTGCCAGCAGCTTGGGGACAGGTAATAGAGAGACCCAGTACTTC. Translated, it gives CASSLGTGNRETQYF.